Following are 2 T cell receptor beta chains from one sample sequenced in a study of T cell responses to AZD1222 COVID-19 vaccine. Here immunoSEQ multiplex PCR was the method, and the copy in TCRdb shows in-frame clones only, minus some. This table has approximately 90,000 clones, over 75% appearing once. The material was peripheral blood, obtained 28 days after the second AZD1222 dose. The receptor set was obtained from an adult who received the AZD1222 COVID-19 vaccine.

In its sample, this clone was seen a few times. CDR3 sequence: CASTQTGQGYTF. The CDR3 region has the DNA TGTGCCAGCACCCAAACAGGGCAGGGCTACACCTTC. The rearrangement joins TRBV7-9 to TRBJ1-2; tentative D call: TRBD1 (6 bases). In germline, CDR1 is SEHNR, CDR2 FQNEAQ (reference sequence). Between the trimmed V and J ends, which lost 7 bases and 8 bases, there was a span of 14 bases. CDR3 length: 12 amino acids. The variable domain in full, with the rest retrieved from reference TRBV7-9 and TRBJ1-2, is DTGVSQNPRHKITKRGQNVTFRCDPISEHNRLYWYRQTLGQGPEFLTYFQNEAQLEKSRLLSDRFSAERPKGSFSTLEIQRTEQGDSAMYLCASTQTGQGYTFGSGTRLTVV.

CDR3 coding DNA: TGTGCCATCAGGGTGGGGAATGGACAGAACACTGAAGCTTTCTTT. Translating gives CAIRVGNGQNTEAFF. The V and J genes are TRBV10-3 and TRBJ1-1, with a possible D match to TRBD1 (5 bases). V lost 6 bases to trimming and J lost 1 base, with 15 bases between them. The CDR3 consists of 15 residues. Germline V gene lookup returns CDR1 ENHRY and CDR2 SYGVKD.